This T cell receptor (beta chain) came from a study of T cells in Graves' hyperthyroidism and ophthalmopathy (dated by TCRdb to the late 2010s). About the investigation overall: A discovery cohort of fewer than 110 patients, approximately 45 with Graves' ophthalmopathy and about 58 with stable Graves' hyperthyroidism, was used to find distinguishing TCR V-J signatures. The 100 discovery patients were randomly divided into training and test sets at a 7:3 ratio. The paper reports TCR Vbeta CDR3 sequencing of approximately 140 peripheral blood samples: approximately 43 ophthalmopathy, fewer than 85 hyperthyroidism and around 17 progressor patients. In several Graves' hyperthyroidism patients, the study also compared T-cell repertoires from thyroid tissue with T-cell repertoires from blood. Once sampling was done, hyperthyroidism patients were given methimazole at a starting dose of 30 mg daily, whereas ophthalmopathy patients were given high-dose intravenous methylprednisolone. Prospective prediction of ophthalmopathy was tested in an independent validation cohort consisting of 18 hyperthyroidism patients and approximately 16 patients who later progressed to ophthalmopathy. Broader findings and caveats from the paper: A 13 V-J signature model separated ophthalmopathy from stable hyperthyroidism, with around 88% sensitivity and 81.08% specificity in cross-validation and 80%/75% in testing. In validation, the model predicted progression to ophthalmopathy with roughly 66% sensitivity and approximately 72% specificity, a median of 6.5 months before onset. No statistical method was used to set the sample size in advance, and investigators knew the group allocation. Blood samples also contained most of the expanded thyroid clonotypes (frequency above 0.001), which suggests that blood repertoires may reflect thyroid immune responses.

This clonotype came up a few times. Its antigen remains unidentified. Base qualities are not at hand, and no much larger clone is one base apart. The TCR beta CDR3 regions were amplified from RNA transcripts. The TCR CDR3 was subjected to a first round of RT-PCR using the HTBI primer set and the Qiagen OneStep RT-PCR kit. Libraries were constructed in a second round of multiplex PCR, after which size selection and purification were carried out. Paired-end sequencing of the libraries was performed with 100 bp reads on an Illumina HiSeq2000. On the study's bioinformatics: SOAPnuke was used to process the raw data, throwing out any read that contained adapters or uncalled bases, had a mean Phred below 15, or lacked an exact constant-primer or identifier match. COPE v1.2.5 was used to merge the high-quality paired reads, and each unique nucleotide sequence was defined as a clonotype. Clonotypes were aligned to IMGT TRBV, TRBD and TRBJ reference segments using MiTCR v1.1. Only V-J combinations with frequency above 0.0001, covering 99% to 99.2% of repertoires, were analysed. The TCS score was defined as the ratio of F50 (clonal expansion) to E x V (chaos), calculated using BLOSUM62-based TCRdist between CDR3 peptides within each V-J. Welch's t-statistics and random forest reduced 500 to 650 V-J features to under 15, which were used in a naive Bayes classifier (R e1071). Thyroid-blood repertoire similarity was quantified with the Morisita-Horn index. Through fastp at Q25 and MiXCR, TCRdb rebuilt clones from the public reads, retaining in-frame beta chains. Rows merge per CDR3 protein into single entries with the most common DNA and genes. These V and J calls are TCRdb output, not the study's own analysis. The sample table shows 660,000 or so distinct CDR3 sequences, and 45% are seen once. The top ten clonotypes cover approximately 6.8% of the sample.

Patients with uncontrolled infections, other autoimmune diseases, pregnancy or lactation were excluded. Diagnoses were established on the basis of clinical symptoms, serum thyroxine and TRAb, thyroid ultrasound, and orbital computed tomography. Trizol reagent was used to extract total RNA, and RNA quality was then checked on an Agilent 2100 Bioanalyzer. Sequences were obtained from peripheral blood or thyroid tissue (not recorded which). The TCR was taken from an adult man with Graves' disease, either hyperthyroidism or ophthalmopathy (not recorded which).

Here the CDR3 is given as CASIGGRAGGHEQYF. The nucleotide sequence reads TGTGCCAGCATCGGAGGAAGGGCAGGGGGCCACGAGCAGTACTTC. The chain joins TRBV2 to TRBJ2-7, and 8 junction bases match TRBD1. The germline V gene gives CDR1 as SNHLY and CDR2 as FYNNEI. Inclusive of the bounding cysteine and phenylalanine, the CDR3 is 15 residues long. Of all the DNA, just the CDR3 is kept, 45 bases in frame from base 1. From V the trimming removes 7 bases and from J it removes 5 bases, while the gene matches leave 13 bases of the junction unaccounted for.